The rows below give T cell receptor beta chains drawn from one sample of a study of identical twins. TCRdb analysed the 5' RACE reads with MiXCR anew, one entry per CDR3 protein. The sample includes over 200,000 distinct CDR3 sequences, 5.5% to 7.5% of them seen just once. The sample was also reused in another study, on T cells expressing NK-cell markers.

Sequenced input: CD8+ T cells sorted from blood. Source of these receptors: a woman between 18 and 29 years old in good health. Both conserved end residues are part of each CDR3. A D gene is named only where the DNA matches it firmly. Clone size is stated in some rows and not others, as once, few, many or a class when expanded.

D gene: TRBD1; J gene: TRBJ1-1; clone size: few; V gene: TRBV10-3; CDR3 protein: CAISGEGAGAEAFF; CDR3 DNA: TGTGCCATCAGTGGGGAGGGGGCGGGAGCTGAAGCTTTCTTT
D gene: NA; J gene: TRBJ1-4; clone size: few; V gene: TRBV7-2; CDR3 protein: CASSYTGVSLYEKLFF; CDR3 DNA: TGTGCCAGCAGCTACACGGGGGTCTCTCTATATGAAAAACTGTTTTTT
D gene: TRBD1; J gene: TRBJ1-6; clone size: NA; V gene: TRBV7-9; CDR3 protein: CASSLARTDRNSPLHF; CDR3 DNA: TGTGCCAGCAGCTTAGCCCGGACGGACAGGAATTCACCCCTCCACTTT
D gene: NA; J gene: TRBJ2-7; clone size: few; V gene: TRBV20-1; CDR3 protein: CSASENRIATGRSPYEQYF; CDR3 DNA: TGCAGTGCTAGTGAAAATCGGATTGCAACGGGACGGAGCCCCTACGAGCAGTACTTC
D gene: TRBD1; J gene: TRBJ2-6; clone size: many; V gene: TRBV27; CDR3 protein: CASSYRDRVSGANVLTF; CDR3 DNA: TGTGCCAGCAGTTACCGGGACAGGGTATCTGGGGCCAACGTCCTGACTTTC
D gene: TRBD2; J gene: TRBJ2-3; clone size: few; V gene: TRBV29-1; CDR3 protein: CSVWTGRADTQYF; CDR3 DNA: TGCAGCGTTTGGACCGGGAGGGCAGATACGCAGTATTTT
D gene: TRBD2; J gene: TRBJ2-1; clone size: few; V gene: TRBV20-1; CDR3 protein: CSARGLTSGRWSYNEQFF; CDR3 DNA: TGCAGTGCTAGAGGCCTGACTAGCGGGAGATGGTCCTACAATGAGCAGTTCTTC
D gene: TRBD1; J gene: TRBJ2-7; clone size: NA; V gene: TRBV6-1; CDR3 protein: CATKPGQGFEQYF; CDR3 DNA: TGTGCCACGAAACCGGGACAGGGGTTCGAGCAGTACTTC
D gene: NA; J gene: TRBJ1-6; clone size: NA; V gene: TRBV20-1; CDR3 protein: CSARARVDLLWNSPLHF; CDR3 DNA: TGCAGTGCTAGAGCCAGGGTAGATCTCCTCTGGAATTCACCCCTCCACTTT
D gene: NA; J gene: TRBJ1-1; clone size: few; V gene: TRBV3-1; CDR3 protein: CASSSSGRTGNTEAFF; CDR3 DNA: TGTGCCAGCAGCTCCTCAGGCCGAACCGGGAACACTGAAGCTTTCTTT
D gene: TRBD2; J gene: TRBJ2-2; clone size: NA; V gene: TRBV11-2; CDR3 protein: CASSLFPGLAVNTGELFF; CDR3 DNA: TGTGCCAGCAGCTTATTCCCCGGACTAGCGGTGAACACCGGGGAGCTGTTTTTT
D gene: NA; J gene: TRBJ1-3; clone size: NA; V gene: TRBV7-2; CDR3 protein: CASSLFNVGNTIYF; CDR3 DNA: TGTGCCAGCAGCTTATTTAACGTCGGAAACACCATATATTTT
D gene: TRBD1; J gene: TRBJ1-3; clone size: few; V gene: TRBV7-3; CDR3 protein: CASSDRTGGENTIYF; CDR3 DNA: TGTGCCAGCAGCGACCGGACAGGGGGAGAAAACACCATATATTTT
D gene: TRBD2; J gene: TRBJ2-3; clone size: few; V gene: TRBV6-5; CDR3 protein: CASSYLAGGPPDTQYF; CDR3 DNA: TGTGCCAGCAGTTATCTAGCGGGGGGCCCTCCAGATACGCAGTATTTT
D gene: NA; J gene: TRBJ2-7; clone size: NA; V gene: TRBV3-1; CDR3 protein: CASSQITYEQYF; CDR3 DNA: TGTGCCAGCAGCCAAATTACCTACGAGCAGTACTTC
D gene: TRBD1; J gene: TRBJ2-7; clone size: NA; V gene: TRBV29-1; CDR3 protein: CSAAPTGGGYEQYF; CDR3 DNA: TGCAGCGCTGCCCCTACAGGGGGCGGCTACGAGCAGTACTTC
D gene: NA; J gene: TRBJ2-4; clone size: NA; V gene: TRBV15; CDR3 protein: CATSAGAKNIQYF; CDR3 DNA: TGTGCCACCAGCGCGGGGGCTAAAAACATTCAGTACTTC
D gene: TRBD2; J gene: TRBJ2-1; clone size: few; V gene: TRBV29-1; CDR3 protein: CSVNGLAVLSYNEQFF; CDR3 DNA: TGCAGCGTAAATGGACTAGCGGTTCTCTCCTACAATGAGCAGTTCTTC
D gene: NA; J gene: TRBJ2-1; clone size: few; V gene: TRBV5-1; CDR3 protein: CASSISTYRSYNEQFF; CDR3 DNA: TGCGCCAGCAGCATATCGACGTACCGCTCCTACAATGAGCAGTTCTTC
D gene: NA; J gene: TRBJ2-5; clone size: few; V gene: TRBV7-9; CDR3 protein: CASNSKVSQETQYF; CDR3 DNA: TGTGCCAGCAATAGCAAGGTGTCACAAGAGACCCAGTACTTC
D gene: NA; J gene: TRBJ2-6; clone size: NA; V gene: TRBV9; CDR3 protein: CASSVRQTGANVLTF; CDR3 DNA: TGTGCCAGCAGCGTAAGGCAGACTGGGGCCAACGTCCTGACTTTC
D gene: TRBD2; J gene: TRBJ2-7; clone size: NA; V gene: TRBV14; CDR3 protein: CASSQDWTSGIYEQYF; CDR3 DNA: TGTGCCAGCAGCCAAGATTGGACTAGCGGGATTTACGAGCAGTACTTC
D gene: NA; J gene: TRBJ2-7; clone size: few; V gene: TRBV14; CDR3 protein: CASSRLGTGPEQYF; CDR3 DNA: TGTGCCAGCAGCCGACTAGGAACAGGGCCCGAGCAGTACTTC
D gene: NA; J gene: TRBJ1-1; clone size: few; V gene: TRBV7-2; CDR3 protein: CASSLGGGAGDEAFF; CDR3 DNA: TGTGCCAGCAGCTTAGGTGGGGGGGCCGGGGATGAAGCTTTCTTT
D gene: NA; J gene: TRBJ1-2; clone size: few; V gene: TRBV2; CDR3 protein: CASKTAWGYTF; CDR3 DNA: TGTGCCAGCAAGACGGCTTGGGGCTACACCTTC
D gene: TRBD2; J gene: TRBJ2-1; clone size: few; V gene: TRBV7-6; CDR3 protein: CASSLTRLAGANEQFF; CDR3 DNA: TGTGCCAGCAGCCTAACTAGACTAGCGGGAGCCAATGAGCAGTTCTTC
D gene: NA; J gene: TRBJ1-1; clone size: many; V gene: TRBV27; CDR3 protein: CASSFGGRTEAFF; CDR3 DNA: TGTGCCAGCAGTTTTGGGGGGCGGACTGAAGCTTTCTTT
D gene: TRBD2; J gene: TRBJ2-7; clone size: many; V gene: TRBV7-6; CDR3 protein: CASSAGTSYEQYF; CDR3 DNA: TGTGCCAGCAGCGCCGGGACTAGTTACGAGCAGTACTTC
D gene: NA; J gene: TRBJ2-7; clone size: NA; V gene: TRBV30; CDR3 protein: CAWSEDFSYEQYF; CDR3 DNA: TGTGCCTGGAGTGAGGACTTCTCCTACGAGCAGTACTTC
D gene: NA; J gene: TRBJ2-5; clone size: NA; V gene: TRBV7-9; CDR3 protein: CASSFPGPGETQYF; CDR3 DNA: TGTGCCAGCAGCTTCCCTGGGCCCGGGGAGACCCAGTACTTC
D gene: TRBD1; J gene: TRBJ1-1; clone size: few; V gene: TRBV7-9; CDR3 protein: CASSTGQGRNTEAFF; CDR3 DNA: TGTGCCAGCAGCACCGGACAGGGCCGGAACACTGAAGCTTTCTTT
D gene: TRBD2; J gene: TRBJ2-1; clone size: NA; V gene: TRBV11-2; CDR3 protein: CASSSSGGLIGDEQFF; CDR3 DNA: TGTGCCAGCAGCTCTAGCGGGGGGCTCATCGGGGATGAGCAGTTCTTC
D gene: TRBD2; J gene: TRBJ2-4; clone size: few; V gene: TRBV12-3/TRBV12-4; CDR3 protein: CASSRGLAGRGSTKNIQYF; CDR3 DNA: TGTGCCAGCAGCCGGGGACTAGCGGGGAGGGGGTCGACCAAAAACATTCAGTACTTC
D gene: NA; J gene: TRBJ2-1; clone size: many; V gene: TRBV5-1; CDR3 protein: CASSRDAGYNEQFF; CDR3 DNA: TGCGCCAGCAGCCGCGATGCCGGATACAATGAGCAGTTCTTC
D gene: NA; J gene: TRBJ1-6; clone size: few; V gene: TRBV7-9; CDR3 protein: CASSSPGRSASPLHF; CDR3 DNA: TGTGCCAGCAGCTCACCGGGACGTTCCGCTTCACCCCTCCACTTT
D gene: NA; J gene: TRBJ1-5; clone size: NA; V gene: TRBV7-9; CDR3 protein: CASSLEGSRDQPQHF; CDR3 DNA: TGTGCCAGCAGCCTAGAGGGTAGCAGGGACCAGCCCCAGCATTTT
D gene: TRBD1; J gene: TRBJ1-2; clone size: few; V gene: TRBV6-2/TRBV6-3; CDR3 protein: CASSYVRDRGEYGYTF; CDR3 DNA: TGTGCCAGCAGTTACGTACGGGACAGGGGAGAATATGGCTACACCTTC
D gene: NA; J gene: TRBJ1-1; clone size: NA; V gene: TRBV6-2/TRBV6-3; CDR3 protein: CASSLYSGGTEAFF; CDR3 DNA: TGTGCCAGCAGTCTTTACTCGGGAGGGACTGAAGCTTTCTTT
D gene: NA; J gene: TRBJ2-1; clone size: few; V gene: TRBV7-9; CDR3 protein: CASSLAGRGGEQFF; CDR3 DNA: TGTGCCAGCAGCTTAGCTGGCAGGGGGGGCGAGCAGTTCTTC
D gene: NA; J gene: TRBJ2-1; clone size: many; V gene: TRBV5-1; CDR3 protein: CASSSSGLGSYNEQFF; CDR3 DNA: TGCGCCAGCAGCTCCTCGGGACTGGGATCCTACAATGAGCAGTTCTTC
D gene: TRBD2; J gene: TRBJ2-1; clone size: many; V gene: TRBV15; CDR3 protein: CATSTLAGFNEQFF; CDR3 DNA: TGTGCCACCAGCACACTAGCGGGCTTCAATGAGCAGTTCTTC
D gene: NA; J gene: TRBJ2-5; clone size: few; V gene: TRBV7-7; CDR3 protein: CASSLVVGQETQYF; CDR3 DNA: TGTGCTAGCAGCTTAGTGGTCGGTCAAGAGACCCAGTACTTC
D gene: TRBD1; J gene: TRBJ2-5; clone size: many; V gene: TRBV13; CDR3 protein: CASSLRTGEETQYF; CDR3 DNA: TGTGCCAGCAGCTTACGGACAGGGGAAGAGACCCAGTACTTC
D gene: NA; J gene: TRBJ2-1; clone size: NA; V gene: TRBV5-1; CDR3 protein: CASSFLGPPYNEQFF; CDR3 DNA: TGCGCCAGCAGCTTCCTTGGGCCTCCTTACAATGAGCAGTTCTTC
D gene: TRBD2; J gene: TRBJ2-3; clone size: few; V gene: TRBV29-1; CDR3 protein: CSVEGLALADTQYF; CDR3 DNA: TGCAGCGTTGAAGGACTAGCGTTAGCAGATACGCAGTATTTT
D gene: NA; J gene: TRBJ2-1; clone size: many; V gene: TRBV20-1; CDR3 protein: CSARDLSSRPHNEQFF; CDR3 DNA: TGCAGTGCTAGAGACCTTAGCTCCCGTCCCCACAATGAGCAGTTCTTC
D gene: NA; J gene: TRBJ1-1; clone size: few; V gene: TRBV7-9; CDR3 protein: CASSNENTEAFF; CDR3 DNA: TGTGCCAGCAGCAATGAGAACACTGAAGCTTTCTTT
D gene: NA; J gene: TRBJ2-2; clone size: many; V gene: TRBV3-1; CDR3 protein: CASSPLESTGELFF; CDR3 DNA: TGTGCCAGCAGCCCCCTAGAAAGCACCGGGGAGCTGTTTTTT